The 30 T cell receptor beta chains given below trace back to one sample, sequenced in a study of T cell responses to AZD1222 COVID-19 vaccine. The assay was immunoSEQ multiplex PCR, and TCRdb's table has in-frame clones only and misses some. This table holds just over 65,000 clones, about 90% found once. The sequences come from peripheral blood, collected on day 0 of AZD1222 vaccination. These receptor sequences come from an adult in good health.

The chain has TRBV10-3 and TRBJ1-2; unclear D gene. Germline-derived CDR1 and CDR2 are ENHRY and SYGVKD. The CDR3 has 18 amino acids. Trimming cost V 4 bases and J 1 base, with 22 bases left between them. The CDR3 spells CAISVSETSTAVNYGYTF. The CDR3, as DNA: TGTGCCATCAGTGTGTCCGAGACATCAACTGCGGTTAACTATGGCTACACCTTC.

The DNA of the CDR3 is TGTGCCAGCAGCTCCGGGGGACCTGACGGCTACACCTTC. Translating gives CASSSGGPDGYTF. The rearrangement joins TRBV28 to TRBJ1-2, with a tentative D call TRBD1 (5 bases). V was clipped by 6 bases and J by 8 bases, with 16 bases between them. The germline CDR1 and CDR2 sequences are MDHEN and SYDVKM. The CDR3 has 13 residues.

The J gene is TRBJ2-6, the V gene TRBV29-1; TRBD1 matches at 8 bases. The CDR3 consists of 14 residues. Germline loops: CDR1 SQVTM, CDR2 ANQGSEA. The junction had 2 bases not matched to a gene; V was cut back by 6 bases and J by 1 base. The CDR3 is CSVQGASGANVLTF. The CDR3 DNA reads as TGCAGCGTCCAGGGGGCTTCTGGGGCCAACGTCCTGACTTTC.

V gene TRBV28 combines with J gene TRBJ2-7; no clear D gene. Germline assignment: CDR1 MDHEN and CDR2 SYDVKM. The CDR3 has 15 residues. Trimming left V 3 bases short and J 2 bases short, with 14 bases between. The CDR3 sequence: CASSFSEPLAYEQYF. CDR3 nucleotide sequence: TGTGCCAGCAGTTTCTCCGAGCCGCTGGCCTACGAGCAGTACTTC.

The J gene is TRBJ2-2, the V gene TRBV5-1; 10 positions agree with TRBD2. The length of the CDR3 is 16 residues. In germline, CDR1 is SGHRS, CDR2 YFSETQ. The junction had 9 bases not matched to a gene; V was cut back by 9 bases and J by 1 base. This CDR3 is CATSTSGPLNTGELFF. The DNA of the CDR3 is TGCGCCACCTCGACTAGCGGGCCCCTGAACACCGGGGAGCTGTTTTTT.

This clone was seen just once. J is TRBJ1-2 and V is TRBV30; D may be TRBD1 (5 bases). Germline values: CDR1 GTSNPN, CDR2 SVGIG (reference sequence). The V gene lost 2 bases and the J gene lost 4 bases, with 8 bases spanning the gap. The CDR3 loop spans 12 amino acids. Here the CDR3 reads CAWSRDLYGYTF. The CDR3 bases are TGTGCCTGGAGTCGGGACCTCTATGGCTACACCTTC.

The V gene is TRBV7-2, the J gene TRBJ2-1; 8 positions match TRBD2. The germline V gene encodes CDR1 SGHTA and CDR2 FQGNSA. V was pared by 4 bases and J by 7 bases, with 12 bases of the junction left unmatched. The length of the CDR3 is 16 residues. CDR3 bases: TGTGCCAGCAGCTCCAAAACTACTAGCGGTTATAATGAGCAGTTCTTC. Its translation is CASSSKTTSGYNEQFF.

The rearrangement joins TRBV7-2 to TRBJ2-7; tentatively, D is TRBD1 (7 bases). Germline assignment: CDR1 SGHTA and CDR2 FQGNSA. The CDR3 consists of 14 residues. V gave up 5 bases and J gave up 6 bases, with 17 bases separating them. In DNA form, the CDR3 reads TGTGCCAGCAGCCTAGGAGGAGGGGGCGCCGAGCAGTACTTC. Translation: CASSLGGGGAEQYF.

The table lists this clone with many counts. The chain uses TRBV13 and TRBJ1-2; 7 nucleotides align to TRBD1. The germline gives CDR1 PRHDT, CDR2 FYEKMQ (reference sequence). CDR3 length: 13 residues. Trimming cost V 5 bases and J 4 bases; bases outside gene matches: 4. The CDR3 DNA sequence: TGTGCCAGCAGCCTCCGGGACAGCTATGGCTACACCTTC. Protein sequence: CASSLRDSYGYTF. Supplemented by reference TRBV13 and TRBJ1-2, the full variable domain reads AAGVIQSPRHLIKEKRETATLKCYPIPRHDTVYWYQQGPGQDPQFLISFYEKMQSDKGSIPDRFSAQQFSDYHSELNMSSLELGDSALYFCASSLRDSYGYTFGSGTRLTVV.

V and J are TRBV27 and TRBJ2-7; TRBD1 matches at 8 bases. The CDR3 covers 16 residues. V shed 4 bases, J shed 3 bases, and the junction held 11 bases outside the gene matches. CDR1 is MNHEY and CDR2 is SMNVEV in the germline V gene (reference sequence). As DNA, the CDR3 is TGTGCCAGCAGTTCACAAACCGGGACAGGCCGCTACGAGCAGTACTTC. It yields the protein CASSSQTGTGRYEQYF.

The chain couples TRBV5-1 to TRBJ2-7, with 7 bases aligning to TRBD1. This CDR3 contains 14 residues. The germline V gene encodes CDR1 SGHRS and CDR2 YFSETQ. V trimming: 4 bases; J trimming: 6 bases; junction bases outside the gene matches: 10. This CDR3 reads CASSQRQGTGEQYF. The CDR3 DNA reads TGCGCCAGCAGCCAAAGACAGGGTACGGGCGAGCAGTACTTC.

The V gene is TRBV7-8, the J gene TRBJ2-7; maybe TRBD2 (5 bases). V was pared by 7 bases and J by 5 bases, with 12 bases between. This CDR3 has 12 amino acids. The germline V gene encodes CDR1 SGHVS and CDR2 FQNEAQ. Here the CDR3 DNA reads TGTGCCAGCACCCGCGGGTCCCACGAGCAGTACTTC. It specifies CASTRGSHEQYF.

V gene TRBV27 combines with J gene TRBJ2-1; D might be TRBD2 (6 bases). The germline gives CDR1 MNHEY, CDR2 SMNVEV (reference sequence). The CDR3 sequence is 13 residues long. Trimming cost V 4 bases and J 4 bases, with 8 bases left between them. The CDR3 region is CASSWGEYNEQFF. The CDR3 DNA sequence: TGTGCCAGCAGTTGGGGGGAGTACAATGAGCAGTTCTTC.

This clone was recorded once. This sequence joins TRBV11-3 and TRBJ2-2, with D tentatively TRBD1 or TRBD2 (6 bases each). The CDR3 has 18 amino acids. Trimming cost V 2 bases and J 0 bases, with 16 bases left between them. CDR1 and CDR2 from the germline V gene are SGHNT and YENEEA. The CDR3 DNA reads TGTGCCAGCAGCTTAAGGACGGGGGCCTTTACGAACACCGGGGAGCTGTTTTTT. This sequence encodes CASSLRTGAFTNTGELFF. Full variable domain (missing parts from reference TRBV11-3 and TRBJ2-2): EAGVVQSPRYKIIEKKQPVAFWCNPISGHNTLYWYLQNLGQGPELLIRYENEEAVDDSQLPKDRFSAERLKGVDSTLKIQPAELGDSAVYLCASSLRTGAFTNTGELFFGEGSRLTVL.

The gene calls are TRBV7-2 and TRBJ1-2, with unresolved D. Trimming took 1 base from V and 1 from J, leaving 4 bases between them. Germline assignment: CDR1 SGHTA and CDR2 FQGNSA. The CDR3 extends over 13 amino acids. DNA of the CDR3: TGTGCCAGCAGCTTAGGGATTAACTATGGCTACACCTTC. Protein sequence: CASSLGINYGYTF.

This rearrangement joins TRBV9 to TRBJ2-2; the match to TRBD1 covers 7 bases. The CDR3 covers 16 residues. Germline trimming cut 4 bases from V and 0 bases from J; bases unmatched to any gene: 6. Germline V lookup: CDR1 SGDLS, CDR2 YYNGEE. The CDR3 nucleotides read TGTGCCAGCAGCCCCGCCGGGACAGCGAACACCGGGGAGCTGTTTTTT. As protein: CASSPAGTANTGELFF. Combining the CDR3 with reference TRBV9 and TRBJ2-2 gives the whole variable domain DSGVTQTPKHLITATGQRVTLRCSPRSGDLSVYWYQQSLDQGLQFLIQYYNGEERAKGNILERFSAQQFPDLHSELNLSSLELGDSALYFCASSPAGTANTGELFFGEGSRLTVL.

The genes are TRBV18 and TRBJ2-3; weak D call: TRBD2 (6 bases). The CDR3 extends over 15 amino acids. Trimming left V 4 bases short and J 6 bases short, with 17 bases between. Per germline, CDR1 KGHSH and CDR2 LQKENI. The CDR3 sequence: CASSQDNGGMDTQYF. In nucleotides, the CDR3 is TGTGCCAGCTCACAGGATAACGGGGGTATGGATACGCAGTATTTT.

The CDR3 region has the DNA TGTGCCAGCCCCCCCGGGGAGGGCTATGGCTACACCTTC. This gives the protein CASPPGEGYGYTF. This rearrangement joins TRBV2 to TRBJ1-2; D ambiguous. This CDR3 is 13 amino acids long. Germline V lookup: CDR1 SNHLY, CDR2 FYNNEI. Between the trimmed V and J ends, which lost 8 bases and 4 bases, there was a span of 14 bases.

The genes are TRBV29-1 and TRBJ2-1, with TRBD2 identical over 7 bases. The CDR3 length is 16 residues. CDR1 is SQVTM, CDR2 ANQGSEA, per germline. V lost 7 bases, J lost 3 bases, and 15 bases stayed unmatched. The CDR3 sequence is CSASPSRGEVYNEQFF. The CDR3 DNA reads as TGCAGCGCGTCCCCTAGCCGGGGGGAAGTCTACAATGAGCAGTTCTTC.

This clone was found once. V usage is TRBV28 and J usage is TRBJ2-1; 12 bases line up with TRBD2. Germline values: CDR1 MDHEN, CDR2 SYDVKM. This CDR3 is 16 amino acids long. Trimming cost V 2 bases and J 6 bases; bases outside gene matches: 5. The CDR3 DNA reads TGTGCCAGCAGTTTACCTAGCGGGAGGGCCGTCAATGAGCAGTTCTTC. It is translated as CASSLPSGRAVNEQFF. The full variable domain, rest sourced from reference TRBV28 and TRBJ2-1, is DVKVTQSSRYLVKRTGEKVFLECVQDMDHENMFWYRQDPGLGLRLIYFSYDVKMKEKGDIPEGYSVSREKKERFSLILESASTNQTSMYLCASSLPSGRAVNEQFFGPGTRLTVL.

Only one count was recorded for this clone. The CDR3 here is CASSLPSGRLTDTQYF. CDR3 DNA: TGTGCCAGCAGCTTACCTAGCGGGAGGTTGACAGATACGCAGTATTTT. The chain recombines TRBV28 with TRBJ2-3; 11 nucleotides match TRBD2. This CDR3 is built from 16 residues. Germline V gene data show CDR1 as MDHEN and CDR2 as SYDVKM. V shed 6 bases and J 3 bases; nucleotides not matched to a gene: 8. The variable domain in full, completed from reference TRBV28 and TRBJ2-3, reads DVKVTQSSRYLVKRTGEKVFLECVQDMDHENMFWYRQDPGLGLRLIYFSYDVKMKEKGDIPEGYSVSREKKERFSLILESASTNQTSMYLCASSLPSGRLTDTQYFGPGTRLTVL.

This clone was seen repeatedly, ten times or more. This rearrangement joins TRBV6-2 or TRBV6-3 to TRBJ2-5; D tentatively fits TRBD1 or TRBD2 (5 bases each). The V gene lost 2 bases and the J gene lost 4 bases, with 14 bases spanning the gap. Per the germline V gene, CDR1 is MNHEY and CDR2 is SVGEGT. The CDR3 spans 15 residues. The CDR3: CASSYVGERGETQYF. CDR3 nucleotides: TGTGCCAGCAGTTACGTGGGGGAAAGGGGAGAGACCCAGTACTTC.

V usage is TRBV6-5 and J usage is TRBJ1-3, with unresolved D. The CDR3 is 14 residues long. Germline loops: CDR1 MNHEY, CDR2 SVGAGI. Trimming stripped 11 bases from V and 0 bases from J, with 14 bases between. CDR3: CASALGNSGNTIYF. In DNA form, the CDR3 reads TGTGCCTCAGCCCTCGGGAACTCTGGAAACACCATATATTTT.

The V call is TRBV19, the J call TRBJ2-2; TRBD2 matches at 8 bases. Unmatched junction bases numbered 25, after V lost 5 bases and J lost 5 bases. The CDR3 spans 21 residues. CDR1 is LNHDA and CDR2 is SQIVND in the germline V gene (reference sequence). CDR3 protein: CASSSSGLVFARWERTGELFF. As DNA, the CDR3 is TGTGCCAGTAGTTCATCGGGACTAGTCTTCGCGCGTTGGGAGCGGACCGGGGAGCTGTTTTTT.

V is TRBV24-1 and J is TRBJ2-1; 9 bases are a match to TRBD2. The CDR3 has 18 residues. V shed 0 bases and J 0 bases; nucleotides not matched to a gene: 5. Germline CDR1 reads KGHDR; CDR2 reads SFDVKD. Written as DNA, the CDR3 is TGTGCCACCAGTGATTTGACTAGCGGGCCACTCTCCTACAATGAGCAGTTCTTC. Translating gives CATSDLTSGPLSYNEQFF.

The chain has TRBV4-2 and TRBJ1-6, with D possibly matching TRBD1 (5 bases). This CDR3 comprises 17 residues. Trimming stripped 1 base from V and 2 bases from J, with 12 bases between. Germline V gene sequence: CDR1 LGHNA, CDR2 YNFKEQ. DNA for the CDR3: TGTGCCAGCAGCCAAGGAGGGACCGTTGCCTATAATTCACCCCTCCACTTT. Protein sequence: CASSQGGTVAYNSPLHF.

The J gene is TRBJ2-3, the V gene TRBV5-1, with D maybe TRBD1 (5 bases). V lost 5 bases and J lost 0, with 10 bases in between. The CDR3 runs 14 residues. Germline values: CDR1 SGHRS, CDR2 YFSETQ. CDR3 in amino acids: CASRTQVSTDTQYF. The CDR3 DNA sequence: TGCGCCAGCAGAACACAGGTCAGCACAGATACGCAGTATTTT. The variable domain in full, with the rest retrieved from reference TRBV5-1 and TRBJ2-3, is KAGVTQTPRYLIKTRGQQVTLSCSPISGHRSVSWYQQTPGQGLQFLFEYFSETQRNKGNFPGRFSGRQFSNSRSEMNVSTLELGDSALYLCASRTQVSTDTQYFGPGTRLTVL.

The chain links TRBV27 to TRBJ1-2, with D unclear. From germline, CDR1 is MNHEY and CDR2 SMNVEV (reference sequence). Trimming shortened V by 2 bases and J by 2 bases, and 6 bases separated the two germline ends. The CDR3 is made up of 13 amino acids. For the CDR3, the DNA is TGTGCCAGCAGTTTAAGAGACAACTATGGCTACACCTTC. Translation gives CASSLRDNYGYTF.

By proportion, this clone is large. The chain carries TRBV7-6 and TRBJ2-3; 12 nucleotides match TRBD2. J was trimmed by 4 bases and V by 5 bases; bases with no gene match: 10. The CDR3 is made up of 17 amino acids. The germline V gene encodes CDR1 SGHVS and CDR2 FNYEAQ. In DNA form, the CDR3 reads TGTGCCAGCAGCCCAGCGACTAGCGGGGGAGGGGCAGATACGCAGTATTTT. Translated: CASSPATSGGGADTQYF.

The rearrangement uses TRBV5-1 and TRBJ1-4; no firm D call. CDR1 and CDR2 from the germline V gene are SGHRS and YFSETQ. This CDR3 comprises 15 residues. Trimming removed 3 bases at V and 0 bases at J, with 9 bases between. CDR3 in DNA: TGCGCCAGCAGCTCGAACAGCGCAACTAATGAAAAACTGTTTTTT. Translating gives CASSSNSATNEKLFF.